This section outlines one T cell receptor beta chain sequence together with its context. There is no known antigen for this receptor. There are no base qualities to consult, and no much larger clone falls within one base. Instrument on record: Illumina HiSeq 1500. The raw public data were reprocessed by TCRdb itself: fastp quality trimming at Q25, MiXCR clonotype calling, in-frame beta chains only. Rows merge per CDR3 protein into single entries with the most common DNA and genes. The sample yields about 920,000 distinct CDR3 sequences; approximately 31% were counted once. The top ten clonotypes cover around 15% of the sample. CDR1 SGHVS and CDR2 FQNEAQ were looked up in the germline V gene. V is shortened by 8 bases, J by 15 bases, and the region joining them spans 31 bases. Taken from cysteine to phenylalanine, the CDR3 has 16 residues. Here the CDR3 DNA is all that survives: 48 bases in frame from base 1.

The sample is drawn from a study of T cell repertoires in cytomegalovirus infection (dated by TCRdb to the late 2010s). For context, the study as a whole: Alongside well-studied HLA-B-restricted epitopes, the peptide stimulations were aimed at recently identified HLA-C-restricted CMV epitopes, whose presentation resists viral immunomodulation. Donor HLA type was relevant to the analysis, because carriage of CMV infection together with the matching HLA type was indicated by public TCR beta signatures. What the work shows at the level of the full study, not this receptor alone: The ex vivo response was dominated by HLA-C-restricted CMV-specific TCR beta clonotypes, and the single most frequent clonotype in two of eight donors was supplied by these HLA-C-restricted clonotypes. Cumulative frequency of public TCR beta family members discriminated carriers of CMV infection plus the relevant HLA type in this cohort and an independent approximately 340-donor cohort.

What this sample's treatment or condition label stands for: in vitro stimulation with specific CMV peptide epitopes to enrich CMV-specific T cells. The source was cultured CD8+ T cells from PBMCs, collected from culture after CMV antigen stimulation. The TCR originated in a human donor in good health (CMV status not recorded). Some clones in this sample may be carry-over from other donors' samples. The chain joins TRBV7-8 to TRBJ2-2, and possibly TRBD1, on 6 matching bases. The nucleotides are TGTGCCAGCTCTCACATCCCAGGGGATGGGGGTTTGGTAATGTTTTTT. Translated, this is CASSHIPGDGGLVMFF.